Listed below are T cell receptor beta chains from one sample, sequenced in a study of T-cell reconstitution after alpha-beta-depleted transplantation in children. TCRdb passed the PCR reads through MiXCR, listing each CDR3 protein once. This sample yields over 400,000 distinct CDR3 sequences, of which 12% are seen a single time; about 5.4% belongs to the top ten. This specimen consisted of PBMCs from the stem cell graft donor, obtained from the stem cell graft. Receptors originate from a human donor who donated a stem cell graft to a child with combined immunodeficiency. Both conserved end residues are part of each CDR3. The D gene is left open where the match is weak. Part of the rows lack a size; the others show once, few, many or a class for expanded clones.

TRBD1,TRBV12-3/TRBV12-4,many,TRBJ1-2,TGTGCCTGCTCTGGGACAGACTATGGCTACACCTTC,CACSGTDYGYTF
NA,TRBV27,NA,TRBJ2-5,TGTGCCACCTCGGACGGCGCGAAGACCCAGTACTTC,CATSDGAKTQYF
TRBD1,TRBV5-1,many,TRBJ2-5,TGCGCCAGCAGCTTACAGGGGTTGCAAGAGACCCAGTACTTC,CASSLQGLQETQYF
NA,TRBV27,few,TRBJ2-7,TGTGCCAGCAGCCGGAAGCTAGGACGGGCGGGACTCTACGAGCAGTACTTC,CASSRKLGRAGLYEQYF
NA,TRBV29-1,many,TRBJ2-7,TGCAGCGTTGAAGATCGCGAAGGACGCTACGAGCAGTACTTC,CSVEDREGRYEQYF
NA,TRBV4-3,many,TRBJ2-1,TGCGCCAGCAGCCAAGGAATTCGGAACTACAATGAGCAGTTCTTC,CASSQGIRNYNEQFF
TRBD2,TRBV30,few,TRBJ2-1,TGTGCCTGGAGTTGGACTAGCGGATCCTACAATGAGCAGTTCTTC,CAWSWTSGSYNEQFF
NA,TRBV7-2,NA,TRBJ2-7,TGTGCCAGCAGCCCCCGACAGTCCTACGAGCAGTACTTC,CASSPRQSYEQYF
NA,TRBV12-3/TRBV12-4,NA,TRBJ2-2,TGTGCCAGCAGTCTCACAGGGCCCACCGGGGAGCTGTTTTTT,CASSLTGPTGELFF
NA,TRBV24-1,few,TRBJ2-7,TGTGCCACCAGTGATTTCGGACAGCCGGGAAGCTACGAGCAGTACTTC,CATSDFGQPGSYEQYF
NA,TRBV15,few,TRBJ1-2,TGTGCCACCAGCAGAGATCTTGCGGCGGGATATGGCTACACCTTC,CATSRDLAAGYGYTF
NA,TRBV7-2,NA,TRBJ2-7,TGTGCCAGCAGCTTAACCGGACATTCCTACGAGCAGTACTTC,CASSLTGHSYEQYF
NA,TRBV6-2/TRBV6-3,many,TRBJ1-1,TGTGCCAGCAGGCTTGAACCCCGGGACACTTCTGAAGCTTTCTTT,CASRLEPRDTSEAFF
NA,TRBV27,few,TRBJ2-7,TGTGCCAGCAGCCCTACCCGCGGCAGGGTAAGCTACGAGCAGTACTTC,CASSPTRGRVSYEQYF
NA,TRBV20-1,many,TRBJ2-1,TGCAGTGCTAGAGGAGGGACCCAATACAATGAGCAGTTCTTC,CSARGGTQYNEQFF
NA,TRBV21-1,NA,TRBJ2-7,TGTGCCAGCAGCACCCGGGACAGGGCATCTTCTAGCGGACCAATAGACATTGAGGTCTACGAGCAGTACTTC,CASSTRDRASSSGPIDIEVYEQYF
TRBD1,TRBV4-3,many,TRBJ2-7,TGCGCCAGCAGCCAAAGACCGTCCGGGACAGGGGGCGAGCAGTACTTC,CASSQRPSGTGGEQYF
NA,TRBV29-1,few,TRBJ2-2,TGCAGCACACCAAGGCCCAACACCGGGGAGCTGTTTTTT,CSTPRPNTGELFF
NA,TRBV7-9,few,TRBJ2-6,TGTGCCAGCAGCTTAGCGGGATACTCTGGGGCCAACGTCCTGACTTTC,CASSLAGYSGANVLTF
TRBD1,TRBV10-3,NA,TRBJ1-1,TGTGCCACGAACTCCGGGACAGGGAGTGTGAACACTGAAGCTTTCTTT,CATNSGTGSVNTEAFF
TRBD1,TRBV7-8,many,TRBJ2-3,TGTGCCAGCAGCCCGCACAGGGGCCGCACAGATACGCAGTATTTT,CASSPHRGRTDTQYF
TRBD1,TRBV5-5,NA,TRBJ1-4,TGTGCCAGCAGCTTTTACAGGGGGCCGAATAATGAAAAACTGTTTTTT,CASSFYRGPNNEKLFF
NA,TRBV9,many,TRBJ2-3,TGTGCCAGCAGCCTCGGGACTTTTAGCACAGATACGCAGTATTTT,CASSLGTFSTDTQYF
NA,TRBV20-1,few,TRBJ2-3,TGCAGTGCTAGAGATCAGTCGAGGTCAGGGCAAAGCACAGATACGCAGTATTTT,CSARDQSRSGQSTDTQYF
NA,TRBV20-1,few,TRBJ2-1,TGCAGTGCTAGGTTGGGGACTTTCCCCTACAATGAGCAGTTCTTC,CSARLGTFPYNEQFF
NA,TRBV12-3/TRBV12-4,many,TRBJ1-6,TGTGCCAGCAGCCAAAGGAATAATTCACCCCTCCACTTT,CASSQRNNSPLHF
TRBD1,TRBV25-1,many,TRBJ2-1,TGTGCCAGCAGTGACACGGGACAGGTTTACAATGAGCAGTTCTTC,CASSDTGQVYNEQFF
TRBD2,TRBV20-1,many,TRBJ2-3,TGCAGTGCTAGACCAGCGGGAGCAGATACGCAGTATTTT,CSARPAGADTQYF